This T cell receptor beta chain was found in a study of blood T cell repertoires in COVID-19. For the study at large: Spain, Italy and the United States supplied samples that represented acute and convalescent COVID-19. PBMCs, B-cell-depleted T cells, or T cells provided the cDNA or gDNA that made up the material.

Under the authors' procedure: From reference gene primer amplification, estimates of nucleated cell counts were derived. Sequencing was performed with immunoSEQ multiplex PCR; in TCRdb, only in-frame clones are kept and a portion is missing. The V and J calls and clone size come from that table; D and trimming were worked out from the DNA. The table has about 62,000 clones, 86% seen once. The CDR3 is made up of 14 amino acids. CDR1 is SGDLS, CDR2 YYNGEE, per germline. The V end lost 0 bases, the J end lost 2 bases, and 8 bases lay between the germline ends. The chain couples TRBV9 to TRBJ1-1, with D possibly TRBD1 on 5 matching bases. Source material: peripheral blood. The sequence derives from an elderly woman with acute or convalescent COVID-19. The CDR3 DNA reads TGTGCCAGCAGCGTAGTGACAGCAAACACTGAAGCTTTCTTT. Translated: CASSVVTANTEAFF.